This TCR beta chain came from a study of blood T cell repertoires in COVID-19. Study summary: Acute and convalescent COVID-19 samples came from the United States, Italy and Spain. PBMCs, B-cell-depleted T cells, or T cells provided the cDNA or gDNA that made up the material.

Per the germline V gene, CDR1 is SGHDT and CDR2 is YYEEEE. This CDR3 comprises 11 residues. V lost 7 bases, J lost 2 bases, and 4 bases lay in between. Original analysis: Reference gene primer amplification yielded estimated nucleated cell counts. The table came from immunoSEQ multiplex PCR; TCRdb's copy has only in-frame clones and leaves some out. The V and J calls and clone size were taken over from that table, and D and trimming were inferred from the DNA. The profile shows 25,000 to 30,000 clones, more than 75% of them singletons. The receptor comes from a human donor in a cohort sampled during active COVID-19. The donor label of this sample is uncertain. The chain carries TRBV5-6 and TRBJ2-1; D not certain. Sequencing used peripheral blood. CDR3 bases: TGTGCCAGCGCTACCTACAATGAGCAGTTCTTC. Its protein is CASATYNEQFF.